Only a few counts were recorded for the clone carrying this TCR beta chain. The record originates from a study of T cell responses to AZD1222 COVID-19 vaccine. Using immunoSEQ multiplex PCR, the repertoire was profiled, and TCRdb retains in-frame clones only, with some absent. Of about 70,000 clones listed, 88% were seen once; the top ten hold about 5%. V shed 6 bases and J shed 1 base, with 7 bases lying between them. The germline V gene encodes CDR1 SNHLY and CDR2 FYNNEI. CDR3 length: 12 residues. The specimen was peripheral blood, collected 28 days after the second dose of the MenACWY control vaccine. The chain uses TRBV2 and TRBJ2-7; no reliable D call. This receptor was obtained from an adult who received the MenACWY meningococcal vaccine as a control. CDR3 nucleotides: TGTGCCAGCAGGTGGAAGTCCTACGAGCAGTACTTC. Its protein is CASRWKSYEQYF.